This is a list of T cell receptor beta chains from one sample in a study of CD8 T cells in ankylosing spondylitis. TCRdb re-called the 5' RACE reads through MiXCR, storing one row per CDR3 protein. The sample yields 27,000 or so distinct CDR3 sequences, 7.9% seen once. Sequences were obtained from blood. The receptors derive from a male donor with ankylosing spondylitis or in good health (not recorded which). The conserved cysteine and the conserved F or W are not part of the CDR3 here. D genes are given only for firm matches. Only part of the rows carry a size: once, few, many, or a class if the clone is expanded.

few,-,TRBV5-1,12,TRBJ2-1,ASGKGGAYNEQF
few,-,TRBV7-8,11,TRBJ1-1,ASSLAQATEAF
-,-,TRBV7-2,13,TRBJ1-1,ASSLGGTLNTEAF
-,-,TRBV5-1,12,TRBJ1-4,ASSAEWASEKLF
few,-,TRBV4-3,13,TRBJ2-4,ASSPGIQAKNIQY
-,-,TRBV29-1,9,TRBJ2-2,SVAATGELF
-,TRBD1,TRBV2,13,TRBJ2-5,ASSEGTGDLETQY
few,-,TRBV29-1,11,TRBJ2-2,SVTGTPTGELF
-,TRBD2,TRBV20-1,12,TRBJ2-1,SASTSGVDNEQF
-,-,TRBV7-3,12,TRBJ2-1,ASSLGASYNEQF
-,-,TRBV29-1,10,TRBJ2-1,SVGRGRDEQF
few,-,TRBV12-3/TRBV12-4,13,TRBJ1-1,ASGQHAGWGNEAF
-,-,TRBV10-3,9,TRBJ2-3,AISWKDTQY
-,TRBD2,TRBV4-3,16,TRBJ2-3,ASSQAPLAGAVADTQY
-,-,TRBV18,10,TRBJ2-7,ASSPSLNEQY
few,-,TRBV12-3/TRBV12-4,11,TRBJ2-2,ASRYPGLGELF
-,TRBD1,TRBV12-3/TRBV12-4,12,TRBJ1-2,ASRLAGTGTGYT
-,-,TRBV7-9,10,TRBJ2-1,ASRGQGNEQF
few,TRBD2,TRBV4-3,12,TRBJ2-1,ASSRGLADNEQF